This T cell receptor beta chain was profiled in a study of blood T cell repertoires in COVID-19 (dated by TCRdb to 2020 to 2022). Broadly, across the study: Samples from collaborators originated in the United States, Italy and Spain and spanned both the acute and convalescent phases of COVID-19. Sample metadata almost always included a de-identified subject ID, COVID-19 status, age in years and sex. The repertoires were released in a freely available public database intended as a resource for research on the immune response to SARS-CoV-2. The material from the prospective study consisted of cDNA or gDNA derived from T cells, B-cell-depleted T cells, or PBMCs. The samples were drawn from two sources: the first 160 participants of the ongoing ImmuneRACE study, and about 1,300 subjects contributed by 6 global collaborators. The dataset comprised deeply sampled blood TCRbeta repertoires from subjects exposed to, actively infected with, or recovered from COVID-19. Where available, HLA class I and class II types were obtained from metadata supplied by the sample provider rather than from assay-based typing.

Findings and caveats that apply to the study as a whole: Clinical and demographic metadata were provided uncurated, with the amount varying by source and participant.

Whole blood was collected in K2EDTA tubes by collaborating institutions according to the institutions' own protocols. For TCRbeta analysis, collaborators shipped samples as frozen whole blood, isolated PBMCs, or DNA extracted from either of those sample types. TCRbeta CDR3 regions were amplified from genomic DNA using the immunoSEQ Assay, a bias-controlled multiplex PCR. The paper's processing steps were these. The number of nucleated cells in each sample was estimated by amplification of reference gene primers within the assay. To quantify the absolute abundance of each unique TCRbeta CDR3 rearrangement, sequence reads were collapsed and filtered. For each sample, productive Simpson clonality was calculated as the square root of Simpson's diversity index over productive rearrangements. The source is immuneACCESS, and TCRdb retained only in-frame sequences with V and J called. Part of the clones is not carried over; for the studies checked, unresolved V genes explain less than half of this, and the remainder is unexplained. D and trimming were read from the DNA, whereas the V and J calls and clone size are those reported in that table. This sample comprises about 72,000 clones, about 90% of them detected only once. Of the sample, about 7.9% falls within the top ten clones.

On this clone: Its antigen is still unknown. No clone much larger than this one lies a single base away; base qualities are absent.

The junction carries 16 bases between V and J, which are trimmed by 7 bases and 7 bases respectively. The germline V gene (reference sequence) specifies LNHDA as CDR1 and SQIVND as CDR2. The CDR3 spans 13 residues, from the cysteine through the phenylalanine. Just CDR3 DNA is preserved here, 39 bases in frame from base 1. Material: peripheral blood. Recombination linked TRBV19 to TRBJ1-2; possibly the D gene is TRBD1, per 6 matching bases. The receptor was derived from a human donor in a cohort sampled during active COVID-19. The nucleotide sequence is TGTGCCAGTAATCCACAGGGCCGGGGTGGCTACACCTTC. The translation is CASNPQGRGGYTF. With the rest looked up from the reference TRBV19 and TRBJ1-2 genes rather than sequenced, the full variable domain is DGGITQSPKYLFRKEGQNVTLSCEQNLNHDAMYWYRQDPGQGLRLIYYSQIVNDFQKGDIAEGYSVSREKKESFPLTVTSAQKNPTAFYLCASNPQGRGGYTFGSGTRLTVV.